This TCR beta chain stems from a study of T cell clonality in common variable immunodeficiency. The study's findings and limits: T cell subpopulation sequencing would be needed to explain CVID clonality. CVID subjects had higher TCRbeta clonality than healthy controls, most marked in about a third.

The CDR3 loop spans 16 amino acids. Germline-derived CDR1 and CDR2 are MRHNA and SNTAGT. The V segment lost 0 bases and the J segment 1 base; nucleotides outside the gene matches: 5. This clone came up many times. Its target is unknown. The read ends 3 residues early relative to the CDR3; the germline J gene fills the gap. Sequencing input was equivalent genomic DNA from CVID and controls. Measured with immunoSEQ multiplex PCR; TCRdb has only the in-frame clones, and not every one. The sample counts about 66,000 clones, none seen once; the ten largest own 1.5% to 2%. Heparinized whole blood, 5 to 8 ml, came from each donor.

Sequencing was done on a sample of peripheral blood mononuclear cells. V and J are TRBV6-4 and TRBJ2-7; the match to TRBD2 covers 8 bases. This sequence was found in a person aged 18-70 years in good health. CDR3 residues: CASSDSTSGASYEQYF. The CDR3 DNA, read in part, is TGTGCCAGCAGTGACTCCACTAGCGGAGCTTCCTACGAG.